This is a list of T cell receptor beta chains from one sample in a study of fetal regulatory T cell absence and autoimmunity. Produced via immunoSEQ multiplex PCR; TCRdb's table is partial and in-frame only. Of about 95,000 clones listed, roughly 70% are singletons. Source material: pancreas tissue. These receptors all stem from a male donor with IPEX syndrome. Each CDR3 is given without its conserved first and last residue. Each record gives: D gene, V gene, CDR3 protein. D genes are given only for firm matches.

>-|TRBV19
ASSISGGGSVETQY
>-|TRBV6-6
ASSYFRGFGNTIY
>-|TRBV18
ASSPVGNGGNTIY
>-|TRBV6-1
ASSEGDKNIQY
>TRBD1|TRBV5-1
ASSLPRDRPTDTQY
>TRBD1|TRBV19
ASRRRDRDNEQY
>-|TRBV19
ASSIWGGTEAF
>-|TRBV7-6
ASSPGPYEQY
>-|TRBV12-5
ASGNRAYNEQF
>-|TRBV30
ALTRTHWGYT
>-|TRBV10-3
AISERGGYGYT
>-|TRBV4-2
ASSQGNEQF
>-|TRBV19
ASSISGANVLT
>-|TRBV6-1
ASSKSWDRNTIY
>-|TRBV6-5
ASSSRDPYSNQPQH
>-|TRBV2
ASSDGPHIMNTEAF
>-|TRBV9
ASTRRLGTDTQY
>TRBD1|TRBV7-2
ASSLAGTGPDTQY
>-|TRBV27
ASSSRVANSPLH
>-|TRBV18
ASSLSVNEQF
>-|TRBV19
ASSIGRSNQPQH
>-|TRBV13
ASSLGPYDTEAF
>TRBD1|TRBV5-6
ASSRQGFFYEQY
>-|TRBV6-5
ASSYRERRSYEQY
>-|TRBV6-6
ARHGCSYEQY
>-|TRBV19
ASSIGDTQY
>TRBD2|TRBV7-2
ASSLGGGSYEQY
>TRBD1|TRBV5-6
ASSLVTGQGGYT
>-|TRBV5-1
ASSSQEGPTYNEQF
>TRBD1|TRBV4-1
ASSQDLKGQANYGYT
>TRBD1|TRBV7-8
ASSLERMRDRVNQPQH
>TRBD2|TRBV19
ASGLAGGPGELF
>-|TRBV15
ATSRELIGLGYT
>TRBD1|TRBV10-3
AIQGGPNLYEQY
>-|TRBV6-5
ASERRKGGDYGYT
>-|TRBV7-8
ASSLAREYEQY
>-|TRBV5-1
ASSLGQNNEKLF
>TRBD1|TRBV10-3
AITQGGNSPLH
>TRBD1|TRBV6-1
ASSGTGGTDTQY
>-|TRBV2
ASSWTPGELF
>-|TRBV2
ASSGRAGGGELF
>TRBD2|TRBV5-1
ASSWGVGRLAGGFTDTQY
>-|TRBV7-2
ASSPVPLDAYEQY
>-|TRBV11-3
ASSYYSSAVNYGYT